This passage covers 9 T cell receptor beta chains from one sample sequenced in a study of beta chain features in type 1 diabetes. The study reverse transcribed the entire isolated RNA, so it sequenced expressed TCRB transcripts. Measured with immunoSEQ multiplex PCR; TCRdb has only the in-frame clones, and not every one. Of under 550,000 clones in the sample, roughly 10% were seen once. The sequenced sample was naive CD4+ T cells from blood. The receptor source for this set is a woman aged 18 to 35 in good health.

The sample holds a few counts of this clone. The genes are TRBV10-3 and TRBJ2-7; D remains unclear. Per the germline V gene, CDR1 is ENHRY and CDR2 is SYGVKD. V was trimmed by 3 bases and J by 1 base, leaving 7 bases between them. The CDR3 extends over 13 amino acids. The CDR3 region is CAISESPSYEQYV. The CDR3 nucleotides are TGTGCCATCAGTGAATCCCCATCCTACGAGCAGTACGTC.

This clone was detected a few times. The chain combines TRBV5-1 with TRBJ2-3, with TRBD2 matching over 7 bases. Germline lookup yields CDR1 SGHRS and CDR2 YFSETQ. This CDR3 comprises 13 residues. The V gene end was trimmed by 4 bases and the J gene end by 6 bases; junction bases not matched to a gene: 5. CDR3 sequence: CASSREVRDTQYF. Written as DNA, the CDR3 is TGCGCCAGCAGCCGGGAGGTTAGGGATACGCAGTATTTT.

This clone has a handful of counts. DNA for the CDR3: TGTGCCAGCAGCTCCCGGTTGCAGGCAGGGATTCGCTACACCTTC. Its protein product is CASSSRLQAGIRYTF. The V gene is TRBV9, the J gene TRBJ1-2; possible D gene TRBD1, 5 bases. This CDR3 is built from 15 residues. Per the germline V gene, CDR1 is SGDLS and CDR2 is YYNGEE. Trimming pared 4 bases from V and 9 bases from J, leaving 22 bases between.

This clone has just a few counts. This chain joins TRBV30 and TRBJ2-7, with a possible D match to TRBD1 (5 bases). CDR1 is GTSNPN, CDR2 SVGIG, per germline (reference sequence). The V gene lost 3 bases and the J gene lost 2 bases, with 11 bases spanning the gap. This CDR3 contains 13 residues. CDR3 loop: CAWSLKGTYEQYF. CDR3 bases: TGTGCCTGGAGCTTGAAGGGGACCTACGAGCAGTACTTC. The full variable domain, completed using reference TRBV30 and TRBJ2-7, is SQTIHQWPATLVQPVGSPLSLECTVEGTSNPNLYWYRQAAGRGLQLLFYSVGIGQISSEVPQNLSASRPQDRQFILSSKKLLLSDSGFYLCAWSLKGTYEQYFGPGTRLTVT.

The CDR3 sequence: CASSWARDRGRNEQFF. The DNA of the CDR3 is TGTGCCAGCAGCTGGGCCCGGGACAGGGGTAGAAATGAGCAGTTCTTC. This chain joins TRBV7-2 and TRBJ2-1; 10 bases fit TRBD1. V shed 4 bases, J shed 7 bases, and the junction held 10 bases outside the gene matches. CDR3 length equals 16 residues. The V gene's germline CDR1 is SGHTA and CDR2 FQGNSA.

CDR3 residues: CASSQAGGNENEQFF. CDR3 DNA: TGTGCCAGCAGCCAAGCAGGGGGCAATGAAAATGAGCAGTTCTTC. The chain links TRBV4-2 to TRBJ2-1; TRBD1 matches at 8 bases. This CDR3 is built from 15 residues. V lost 1 base, J lost 7 bases, and 6 bases stayed unmatched. Germline loops: CDR1 LGHNA, CDR2 YNFKEQ.

V gene TRBV5-1 combines with J gene TRBJ2-7; TRBD2 might be the D (6 bases). V lost 6 bases and J lost 4, with 14 bases in between. The V gene's germline CDR1 is SGHRS and CDR2 YFSETQ. CDR3 length equals 13 residues. The CDR3 DNA reads as TGCGCCAGCAAGGTAGCGGAGCAATACGAGCAGTACTTC. Amino acids: CASKVAEQYEQYF.

The rearrangement joins TRBV13 to TRBJ1-1; D is unclear. This CDR3 is built from 17 residues. CDR1 is PRHDT, CDR2 FYEKMQ, per germline (reference sequence). V gave up 2 bases and J gave up 0 bases, with 16 bases separating them. The DNA of the CDR3 is TGTGCCAGCAGCTTAACCGGGCGACTTTTCATGAACACTGAAGCTTTCTTT. Residues: CASSLTGRLFMNTEAFF.

The CDR3 sequence: CASRRGTGSIGELFF. The CDR3 DNA follows: TGTGCCAGCAGGAGAGGGACAGGGAGTATCGGGGAGCTGTTTTTT. This chain joins TRBV11-3 and TRBJ2-2; the match to TRBD1 covers 9 bases. J was trimmed by 7 bases and V by 6 bases; bases with no gene match: 9. This CDR3 is built from 15 residues. Germline V gene lookup returns CDR1 SGHNT and CDR2 YENEEA.